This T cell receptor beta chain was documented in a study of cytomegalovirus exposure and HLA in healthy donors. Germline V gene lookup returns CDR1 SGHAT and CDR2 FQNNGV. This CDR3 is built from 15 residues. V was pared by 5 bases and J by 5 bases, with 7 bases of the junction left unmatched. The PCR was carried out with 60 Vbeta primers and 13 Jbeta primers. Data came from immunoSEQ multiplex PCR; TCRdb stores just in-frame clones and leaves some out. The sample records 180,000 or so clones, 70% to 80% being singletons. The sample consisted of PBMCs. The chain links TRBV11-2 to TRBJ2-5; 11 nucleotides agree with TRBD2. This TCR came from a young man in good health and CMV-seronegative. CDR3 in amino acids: CASSTLAGVGETQYF. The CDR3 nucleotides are TGTGCCAGCAGCACACTAGCGGGAGTCGGGGAGACCCAGTACTTC.